One and the same sample provided the 20 T cell receptor beta chains below, sequenced in a study of CD8+ T cells in alopecia areata. cDNA serving as the sequencing template came from extracted, reverse transcribed RNA. The table came from immunoSEQ multiplex PCR; TCRdb's copy has only in-frame clones and leaves some out. The sample includes around 190,000 clones, around 50% of them seen just once. Sequences were obtained from CD8+ T cells sorted from blood. These receptor sequences come from a human donor in good health.

This rearrangement joins TRBV6-6 to TRBJ1-5, with D maybe TRBD1 (6 bases). Germline V gene data show CDR1 as MNHNY and CDR2 as SVGAGI (reference sequence). This CDR3 has 15 residues. With 6 bases removed from V and 0 bases from J, the gap between germline ends came to 12 bases. The CDR3 here is CASRKTGDSNQPQHF. CDR3 DNA sequence: TGTGCCAGCAGAAAGACAGGCGATAGCAATCAGCCCCAGCATTTT.

This chain connects TRBV6-1 to TRBJ2-3, with D possibly being TRBD1 or TRBD2 (5 bases each). The length of the CDR3 is 15 residues. CDR1 and CDR2 (germline): MNHNS, SASEGT. V gave up 0 bases and J gave up 1 base, with 8 bases separating them. The CDR3 nucleotides read TGTGCCAGCAGTGAAGCTGGGGGTGGCACAGATACGCAGTATTTT. Translation: CASSEAGGGTDTQYF.

The gene calls are TRBV4-2 and TRBJ1-6, with D hard to call. Per germline, CDR1 LGHNA and CDR2 YNFKEQ. Deletions cut 0 bases from V and 7 bases from J, with 13 bases between. The CDR3 loop spans 16 amino acids. CDR3 in DNA: TGTGCCAGCAGCCAAGATCCCGACGGGCCGAATTCACCCCTCCACTTT. Translating gives CASSQDPDGPNSPLHF.

This chain uses TRBV5-4 with TRBJ2-5; a weak D match, TRBD2 (6 bases). With 3 bases removed from V and 4 bases from J, the gap between germline ends came to 16 bases. From germline, CDR1 is SGHNT and CDR2 YYREEE (reference sequence). This CDR3 has 15 residues. The CDR3 DNA sequence: TGTGCCAGCAGCTCCACTAGGGCGGGGTCAGAGACCCAGTACTTC. Protein sequence: CASSSTRAGSETQYF.

This clone was found a few times. The chain employs TRBV18 and TRBJ1-2, with D perhaps matching TRBD1 (6 bases). Germline V gene data show CDR1 as KGHSH and CDR2 as LQKENI. The V end was cut by 3 bases, the J end by 5 bases, with 16 bases between. The CDR3 is made up of 15 amino acids. The CDR3: CASSPEGQIHYGYTF. CDR3 nucleotides: TGTGCCAGCTCACCGGAGGGACAAATCCATTATGGCTACACCTTC.

The J gene is TRBJ1-1, the V gene TRBV7-2; D is possibly TRBD1 (6 bases). Trimming removed 4 bases at V and 3 bases at J, with 12 bases between. Germline V gene lookup returns CDR1 SGHTA and CDR2 FQGNSA. CDR3 size: 14 residues. CDR3 DNA sequence: TGTGCCAGCAGCTCCCCAGGGACACACACTGAAGCTTTCTTT. It is translated as CASSSPGTHTEAFF.

This clone was recorded a few times. The chain combines TRBV29-1 with TRBJ1-2; D perhaps matches TRBD1 (5 bases). The CDR3 has 15 residues. Trimming stripped 6 bases from V and 2 bases from J, with 19 bases between. Germline V gene sequence: CDR1 SQVTM, CDR2 ANQGSEA. CDR3 amino acids: CSVGTTKGFNYGYTF. The CDR3 DNA follows: TGCAGCGTCGGGACTACTAAGGGGTTCAACTATGGCTACACCTTC.

This clone was found a few times. The chain recombines TRBV7-9 with TRBJ2-7; possibly TRBD2 for D (6 bases). This CDR3 is 16 amino acids long. Trimming left V 4 bases short and J 3 bases short, with 19 bases between. Germline V lookup: CDR1 SEHNR, CDR2 FQNEAQ (reference sequence). The CDR3, as DNA: TGTGCCAGCAGCTCCACCTATTTCGGACTAAACTACGAGCAGTACTTC. It encodes CASSSTYFGLNYEQYF.

The rearrangement links TRBV28 to TRBJ2-7; D tentatively reads TRBD1 or TRBD2 (5 bases each). The CDR3 covers 14 residues. V lost 3 bases to trimming and J lost 2 bases, with 11 bases between them. Germline assignment: CDR1 MDHEN and CDR2 SYDVKM. The CDR3 region has the DNA TGTGCCAGCAGTTTGTATGAGGGGCCCTACGAGCAGTACTTC. It is translated as CASSLYEGPYEQYF.

CDR3 sequence: CASSLGFNYEQYF. The CDR3 region has the DNA TGCGCCAGCAGCTTGGGCTTTAACTACGAGCAGTACTTC. The rearrangement joins TRBV5-1 to TRBJ2-5; no clear D gene. Near its end, the DNA agrees better with TRBJ2-7, so the J call may be wrong. The CDR3 loop spans 13 amino acids. CDR1 and CDR2 from the germline V gene are SGHRS and YFSETQ.

The J gene is TRBJ2-7, the V gene TRBV13; 9 positions match TRBD1. The CDR3 has 16 amino acids. Trimming took 5 bases from V and 2 from J; bases not matched to a gene: 10. Germline-derived CDR1 and CDR2 are PRHDT and FYEKMQ (reference sequence). Here the CDR3 DNA reads TGTGCCAGCAGCCCCCGCCGGGACAGGGAACCCTACGAGCAGTACTTC. It yields the protein CASSPRRDREPYEQYF.

The gene calls are TRBV4-1 and TRBJ1-6; 7 bases agree with TRBD1. The J segment lost 7 bases and the V segment lost 0 bases, leaving 3 bases of the junction unmatched. Germline CDR1 reads MGHRA; CDR2 reads YSYEKL. CDR3 length: 15 residues. CDR3: CASSQETGYNSPLHF. The CDR3 DNA sequence: TGCGCCAGCAGCCAAGAGACAGGGTACAATTCACCCCTCCACTTT.

In the case of this clone: An end of the junction does not agree with germline; a read error may underlie this. CDR3 bases: TGTGCCAGCAGCTTAGAGGCTAGCGCCTCCTACGAACAGTACTTC. Its protein product is CASSLEASASYEQYF. The chain recombines TRBV7-6 with TRBJ2-7, with TRBD2 as a possible D gene (6 bases). From germline, CDR1 is SGHVS and CDR2 FNYEAQ. The CDR3 has 15 amino acids.

This chain joins TRBV2 and TRBJ2-1, with TRBD1 identical over 12 bases. The CDR3 extends over 13 amino acids. From germline, CDR1 is SNHLY and CDR2 FYNNEI. The junction had 4 bases not matched to a gene; V was cut back by 11 bases and J by 5 bases. CDR3 DNA: TGTGCCGCCCGGGACAGGGGGCACAATGAGCAGTTCTTC. Its protein product is CAARDRGHNEQFF.

The chain recombines TRBV5-1 with TRBJ2-5; no reliable D call. Looked up from germline, CDR1 is SGHRS and CDR2 is YFSETQ. CDR3 length equals 16 residues. The V gene lost 0 bases and the J gene lost 5 bases, with 17 bases spanning the gap. DNA of the CDR3: TGCGCCAGCAGCTTGGGACCTAGTAGTGCTTTGGAGACCCAGTACTTC. Protein product: CASSLGPSSALETQYF.

The CDR3: CASSSLGTYEQYF. DNA for the CDR3: TGTGCCAGCAGTTCCCTAGGGACCTACGAGCAGTACTTC. The genes are TRBV27 and TRBJ2-7; D is undetermined. The V gene lost 4 bases and the J gene lost 2 bases, with 9 bases spanning the gap. This CDR3 is 13 amino acids long. Germline CDR1 reads MNHEY; CDR2 reads SMNVEV (reference sequence).

Note on this clone: Other nucleotide sequences in the sample specify the same CDR3. The V and J genes are TRBV6-5 and TRBJ2-3; D unresolved. Germline assignment: CDR1 MNHEY and CDR2 SVGAGI. There are 13 residues in the CDR3. The V end was cut by 0 bases, the J end by 1 base, with 2 bases between. The CDR3 coding sequence is TGTGCCAGCAGTTACTCTGGCACAGATACGCAGTATTTT. It is translated as CASSYSGTDTQYF.

This clone came up a few times. V is TRBV6-6 and J is TRBJ1-2, with D maybe TRBD1 (6 bases). The CDR3 spans 16 residues. V gave up 0 bases and J gave up 4 bases, with 15 bases separating them. Germline values: CDR1 MNHNY, CDR2 SVGAGI (reference sequence). This chain's CDR3 is CASSYSDSELSYGYTF. In DNA form, the CDR3 reads TGTGCCAGCAGTTACTCGGACAGCGAGCTTAGCTATGGCTACACCTTC.

V usage is TRBV9 and J usage is TRBJ2-5; 9 nucleotides match TRBD2. Germline CDR1 is SGDLS and CDR2 is YYNGEE. The CDR3 totals 15 residues. Trimming at V came to 3 bases and at J to 2 bases, leaving 5 bases not matched to a gene. CDR3 residues: CASSGSGGRQETQYF. DNA of the CDR3: TGTGCCAGCAGCGGCAGCGGGGGGCGGCAAGAGACCCAGTACTTC.

This chain uses TRBV11-2 with TRBJ2-3; D is unresolved. Germline CDR1 reads SGHAT; CDR2 reads FQNNGV. The CDR3 extends over 11 amino acids. Trimming shortened V by 4 bases and J by 2 bases, and 1 base separated the two germline ends. The DNA of the CDR3 is TGTGCCAGCAGCTCCACAGATACGCAGTATTTT. Translating it yields CASSSTDTQYF.